The 16 T cell receptor beta chains below were found in one sample sequenced in a study of blood T cell repertoires in COVID-19. Assay: immunoSEQ multiplex PCR; the TCRdb copy retains only in-frame clones and omits some. Of 250,000 to 350,000 clones in the sample, approximately 88% were seen once. The sequenced sample was peripheral blood. These receptors were taken from a human donor with COVID-19, enrolled during active disease. The donor label of this sample is uncertain.

The rearrangement joins TRBV6-5 to TRBJ2-3, with 8 bases lining up with TRBD2. Germline V CDR1 and CDR2: MNHEY, SVGAGI. The CDR3 extends over 14 amino acids. Trimming took 6 bases from V and 4 from J; bases not matched to a gene: 6. The CDR3 DNA is TGTGCCAGCAGACCGGGACTAGTCTCAGATACGCAGTATTTT. Translated, it gives CASRPGLVSDTQYF.

The rearrangement joins TRBV10-3 to TRBJ1-1, with a tentative D call TRBD1 (5 bases). Trimming removed 7 bases at V and 4 bases at J, with 13 bases between. CDR1 ENHRY and CDR2 SYGVKD come from the germline V gene. The CDR3 is made up of 13 amino acids. This CDR3 reads CAIKEGSVTEAFF. The CDR3 DNA reads TGTGCCATCAAGGAGGGGTCGGTCACTGAAGCTTTCTTT.

The V gene is TRBV30, the J gene TRBJ1-5, with D perhaps TRBD1 (5 bases). Germline V lookup: CDR1 GTSNPN, CDR2 SVGIG (reference sequence). This CDR3 is built from 13 residues. Trimming took 4 bases from V and 6 from J, leaving 13 bases between them. Written as DNA, the CDR3 is TGTGCCTGGAATAGGGGAGGTGGTCAGCCCCAGCATTTT. As protein: CAWNRGGGQPQHF. Supplemented by reference TRBV30 and TRBJ1-5, the full variable domain reads SQTIHQWPATLVQPVGSPLSLECTVEGTSNPNLYWYRQAAGRGLQLLFYSVGIGQISSEVPQNLSASRPQDRQFILSSKKLLLSDSGFYLCAWNRGGGQPQHFGDGTRLSIL.

V usage is TRBV24-1 and J usage is TRBJ2-2, with D unclear. From germline, CDR1 is KGHDR and CDR2 SFDVKD. The CDR3 consists of 12 residues. The V and J ends lost 7 bases and 6 bases respectively, with 8 bases between them. CDR3: CATRTEAGELFF. As DNA, the CDR3 is TGTGCCACCAGGACTGAAGCCGGGGAGCTGTTTTTT.

The chain combines TRBV10-3 with TRBJ2-5; 7 bases match TRBD1. V lost 7 bases and J lost 0; bases outside the gene matches: 5. Germline V gene lookup returns CDR1 ENHRY and CDR2 SYGVKD. The CDR3 is 14 amino acids. CDR3 in amino acids: CAINTGQYQETQYF. DNA of the CDR3: TGTGCCATCAACACGGGACAGTACCAAGAGACCCAGTACTTC.

In this sample, this clone turned up a few times. This rearrangement joins TRBV28 to TRBJ1-5; D perhaps matches TRBD1 (5 bases). The CDR3 is 14 amino acids. V dropped 4 bases and J dropped 0 bases, with 7 bases sitting between them. Germline CDR1 reads MDHEN; CDR2 reads SYDVKM. The CDR3 loop reads CASSSGNSNQPQHF. The CDR3 bases are TGTGCCAGCAGTTCAGGGAATAGCAATCAGCCCCAGCATTTT.

The chain joins TRBV4-3 to TRBJ1-4; D may be TRBD1 (6 bases). Germline loops: CDR1 LGHNA, CDR2 YSLEER. This CDR3 is 14 amino acids long. The V end was cut by 0 bases, the J end by 6 bases, with 8 bases between. CDR3 amino acids: CASSQEGADEKLFF. The CDR3 DNA is TGCGCCAGCAGCCAAGAGGGGGCGGATGAAAAACTGTTTTTT.

The genes are TRBV7-3 and TRBJ1-1; no reliable D call. V was pared by 0 bases and J by 6 bases, with 5 bases between. CDR1 SGHTA and CDR2 FQGTGA come from the germline V gene. This CDR3 is built from 12 residues. The CDR3: CASSLTGAEAFF. In DNA, the CDR3 is TGTGCCAGCAGCTTAACCGGGGCTGAAGCTTTCTTT. Combining the CDR3 with reference TRBV7-3 and TRBJ1-1 gives the whole variable domain GAGVSQTPSNKVTEKGKYVELRCDPISGHTALYWYRQSLGQGPEFLIYFQGTGAADDSGLPNDRFFAVRPEGSVSTLKIQRTERGDSAVYLCASSLTGAEAFFGQGTRLTVV.

This chain joins TRBV7-9 and TRBJ2-3, with D maybe TRBD1 (5 bases). Germline CDR1 reads SEHNR; CDR2 reads FQNEAQ (reference sequence). CDR3 length: 15 residues. V gave up 5 bases and J gave up 0 bases, with 12 bases separating them. The CDR3 DNA reads as TGTGCCAGCAGCATCGGACAAGGGAGCACAGATACGCAGTATTTT. Amino acid sequence: CASSIGQGSTDTQYF.

This chain joins TRBV6-1 and TRBJ2-3, with no clear D. Trimming stripped 1 base from V and 2 bases from J, with 10 bases between. The CDR3 length is 15 residues. Germline V lookup: CDR1 MNHNS, CDR2 SASEGT. In DNA, the CDR3 is TGTGCCAGCAGTGAAGTGATCGACACCACAGATACGCAGTATTTT. Translating it yields CASSEVIDTTDTQYF.

The rearrangement joins TRBV19 to TRBJ2-1; D is possibly TRBD2 (6 bases). V lost 6 bases, J lost 8 bases, and 14 bases lay in between. The V gene's germline CDR1 is LNHDA and CDR2 SQIVND (reference sequence). This CDR3 has 13 amino acids. The chain's CDR3 is CASRIPGADEQFF. The CDR3 bases are TGTGCCAGTAGGATTCCGGGAGCTGATGAGCAGTTCTTC.

The gene calls are TRBV5-1 and TRBJ2-1; maybe TRBD2 (6 bases). The CDR3 consists of 15 residues. Per germline, CDR1 SGHRS and CDR2 YFSETQ. Between the trimmed V and J ends, which lost 0 bases and 9 bases, there was a span of 16 bases. CDR3 sequence reads: CASSLEATSISEQFF. CDR3 sequence (DNA): TGCGCCAGCAGCTTGGAAGCTACTAGCATTAGTGAGCAGTTCTTC.

The chain employs TRBV4-2 and TRBJ2-6; 9 nucleotides match TRBD1. Unmatched junction bases numbered 9, after V lost 5 bases and J lost 1 base. In germline, CDR1 is LGHNA, CDR2 YNFKEQ. There are 18 residues in the CDR3. The CDR3 bases are TGTGCCAGCAGCACTCGACAGGGGGACAAGTCTGGGGCCAACGTCCTGACTTTC. Protein product: CASSTRQGDKSGANVLTF.

The rearrangement uses TRBV19 and TRBJ2-1; TRBD1 agrees at 11 bases. V shed 8 bases and J 2 bases; nucleotides not matched to a gene: 5. CDR3 length: 15 residues. Germline V CDR1 and CDR2: LNHDA, SQIVND (reference sequence). CDR3 in DNA: TGTGCCAGTGGGCGGACAGGGGGCACCTACAATGAGCAGTTCTTC. Translation: CASGRTGGTYNEQFF.

This clone appeared once. This sequence joins TRBV6-5 and TRBJ1-6; TRBD1 matches at 7 bases. J lost 13 bases, V lost 2 bases, and 5 bases had no gene match. CDR1 and CDR2 from the germline V gene are MNHEY and SVGAGI. CDR3 size: 13 residues. CDR3 amino acids: CASSYTQGRPLHF. In nucleotides, the CDR3 is TGTGCCAGCAGTTACACACAGGGGCGGCCCCTCCACTTT.

The chain is built from TRBV2 and TRBJ1-1, with D perhaps TRBD1 (5 bases). V lost 5 bases, J lost 6 bases, and 13 bases lay in between. CDR1 is SNHLY and CDR2 is FYNNEI in the germline V gene. This CDR3 is built from 13 residues. DNA for the CDR3: TGTGCCAGCAGTTATGGGGACTTCGCTGAAGCTTTCTTT. Its translation: CASSYGDFAEAFF.